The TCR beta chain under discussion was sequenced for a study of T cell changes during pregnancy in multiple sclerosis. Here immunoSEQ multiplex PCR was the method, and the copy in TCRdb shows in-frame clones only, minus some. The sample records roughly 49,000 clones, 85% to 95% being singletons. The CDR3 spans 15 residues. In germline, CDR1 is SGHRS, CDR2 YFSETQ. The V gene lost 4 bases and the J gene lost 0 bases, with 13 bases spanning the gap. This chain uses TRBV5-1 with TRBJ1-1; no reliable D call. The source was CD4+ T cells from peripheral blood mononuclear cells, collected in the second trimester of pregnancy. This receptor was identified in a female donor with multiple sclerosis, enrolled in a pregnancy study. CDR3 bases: TGCGCCAGCAGCCCCCTGGCAGAAATGAACACTGAAGCTTTCTTT. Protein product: CASSPLAEMNTEAFF.